What follows are 4 T cell receptor beta chains derived from one specimen sequenced in a study of blood T cell repertoires in COVID-19. TCRdb's table, derived via immunoSEQ multiplex PCR, lists solely in-frame clones and lacks some. The sample records approximately 100,000 clones, roughly 89% being singletons. Sequencing was carried out using peripheral blood. The source of these receptors is a human donor with acute or convalescent COVID-19. The donor label of this sample is uncertain.

This chain joins TRBV7-3 and TRBJ2-1, with 9 bases matching TRBD2. Germline loops: CDR1 SGHTA, CDR2 FQGTGA. J was trimmed by 10 bases and V by 2 bases; bases with no gene match: 9. The CDR3 spans 15 residues. CDR3 sequence (DNA): TGTGCCAGCAGCTTATACCTAGCGGGACGAGGGGAGCAGTTCTTC. Its translation: CASSLYLAGRGEQFF.

In this sample, this clone turned up once. The chain links TRBV6-5 to TRBJ2-7; the D gene is possibly TRBD1 (7 bases). The germline gives CDR1 MNHEY, CDR2 SVGAGI. The CDR3 loop spans 13 amino acids. Trimming took 11 bases from V and 2 from J, leaving 16 bases between them. The CDR3 loop is CAARRGAAYEQYF. As DNA, the CDR3 is TGTGCCGCCCGCAGGGGGGCGGCCTACGAGCAGTACTTC.

This chain links TRBV6-2 or TRBV6-3 with TRBJ2-7; 7 positions agree with TRBD1. V shed 2 bases, J shed 4 bases, and the junction held 11 bases outside the gene matches. CDR3 size: 16 residues. Germline V gene lookup returns CDR1 MNHEY and CDR2 SVGEGT. The chain's CDR3 is CASSYPLGGLQYEQYF. As DNA, the CDR3 is TGTGCCAGCAGTTACCCTCTAGGGGGCCTACAATACGAGCAGTACTTC.

This chain connects TRBV11-2 to TRBJ1-2, with D possibly being TRBD1 (6 bases). The CDR3 is 13 amino acids. Deletions cut 5 bases from V and 4 bases from J, with 11 bases between. Germline CDR1 is SGHAT and CDR2 is FQNNGV. The CDR3 loop reads CASSPQGLYGYTF. CDR3 coding DNA: TGTGCCAGCAGCCCCCAGGGGCTCTATGGCTACACCTTC. The full variable domain, in which reference TRBV11-2 and TRBJ1-2 provide the parts outside the CDR3, is EAGVAQSPRYKIIEKRQSVAFWCNPISGHATLYWYQQILGQGPKLLIQFQNNGVVDDSQLPKDRFSAERLKGVDSTLKIQPAKLEDSAVYLCASSPQGLYGYTFGSGTRLTVV.